Below are 19 T cell receptor beta chains sequenced from a single sample in a study of T cells in Graves' hyperthyroidism and ophthalmopathy. TCR beta CDR3 regions were amplified from RNA. RT-PCR in the first round (using the HTBI primer set) targeted the TCR CDR3. TCRdb recomputed calls from the multiplex PCR reads with MiXCR, one row per CDR3 protein. This table has hundreds of thousands of distinct CDR3 sequences, 25% appearing once. The material sequenced was blood. Source of these receptors: a middle-aged man with Graves' hyperthyroidism.

This clonotype appeared many times. This chain uses TRBV28 with TRBJ2-3; D unclear. Between the trimmed V and J ends, which lost 5 bases and 6 bases, there was a span of 18 bases. Germline V gene lookup returns CDR1 MDHEN and CDR2 SYDVKM. The CDR3 loop spans 15 amino acids. The chain's CDR3 is CASSPPPGLGDTQYF. In DNA form, the CDR3 reads TGTGCCAGCAGTCCCCCCCCCGGCCTTGGCGATACGCAGTATTTT.

This clonotype was counted ten times or more. V usage is TRBV11-2 and J usage is TRBJ2-3; perhaps TRBD1 as D (6 bases). The germline CDR1 and CDR2 sequences are SGHAT and FQNNGV. The ends were cut back, 7 bases at V and 2 bases at J, with 16 bases in the middle. The CDR3 has 15 residues. CDR3 in DNA: TGTGCCAGCATGGGTGGGCAGGGGATCACAGATACGCAGTATTTT. Translation gives CASMGGQGITDTQYF.

This clonotype was seen at least ten times. The chain couples TRBV5-1 to TRBJ1-5; no reliable D call. Trimming pared 1 base from V and 1 base from J, leaving 3 bases between. Germline CDR1 SGHRS, CDR2 YFSETQ. The CDR3 spans 13 residues. CDR3 sequence (DNA): TGCGCCAGCAGCTTGCTGAGCAATCAGCCCCAGCATTTT. Residues: CASSLLSNQPQHF.

This clonotype was found a few times. The CDR3, as DNA: TGTGCCAGCAGCTTGTGGGGACAGGGTAACACTGAAGCTTTCTTT. Its translation: CASSLWGQGNTEAFF. V gene TRBV5-6 combines with J gene TRBJ1-1; TRBD1 agrees at 9 bases. The CDR3 covers 15 residues. Germline assignment: CDR1 SGHDT and CDR2 YYEEEE. V lost 1 base to trimming and J lost 2 bases; unmatched junction nucleotides: 3. Based on the CDR3 plus reference TRBV5-6 and TRBJ1-1, the full variable domain is DAGVTQSPTHLIKTRGQQVTLRCSPKSGHDTVSWYQQALGQGPQFIFQYYEEEERQRGNFPDRFSGHQFPNYSSELNVNALLLGDSALYLCASSLWGQGNTEAFFGQGTRLTVV.

This clonotype appeared a few times. The chain uses TRBV5-1 and TRBJ2-5; D tentatively reads TRBD1 or TRBD2 (5 bases each). The germline V gene encodes CDR1 SGHRS and CDR2 YFSETQ. The V gene lost 0 bases and the J gene lost 5 bases, with 14 bases spanning the gap. The CDR3 is made up of 15 amino acids. This CDR3 reads CASSLGDGVVETQYF. The CDR3 nucleotides read TGCGCCAGCAGCTTGGGGGACGGTGTCGTGGAGACCCAGTACTTC.

The table lists this clonotype with many counts. The V call is TRBV11-2, the J call TRBJ2-5; 10 positions agree with TRBD2. Germline trimming cut 3 bases from V and 5 bases from J; bases unmatched to any gene: 3. The CDR3 has 14 residues. The germline CDR1 and CDR2 sequences are SGHAT and FQNNGV. The CDR3 here is CASSFEGLAETQYF. The CDR3 region has the DNA TGTGCCAGCAGCTTTGAGGGACTAGCGGAGACCCAGTACTTC.

There are a few counts of this clonotype. The chain is built from TRBV20-1 and TRBJ2-1; D gene ambiguous. Germline V gene sequence: CDR1 DFQATT, CDR2 SNEGSKA (reference sequence). This CDR3 region has 13 residues. The V end lost 3 bases, the J end lost 6 bases, and 12 bases lay between the germline ends. The CDR3 DNA reads TGCAGTGCTAGCAGGATAGGGATCAATGAGCAGTTCTTC. This encodes CSASRIGINEQFF.

A few counts support this clonotype. The gene calls are TRBV7-9 and TRBJ2-1; 16 bases map to TRBD2. There are 18 residues in the CDR3. Germline trimming cut 2 bases from V and 6 bases from J; bases unmatched to any gene: 7. The germline gives CDR1 SEHNR, CDR2 FQNEAQ (reference sequence). This chain's CDR3 is CASSLPGLAGGPGNEQFF. As DNA, the CDR3 is TGTGCCAGCAGCTTACCGGGACTAGCGGGAGGGCCGGGCAATGAGCAGTTCTTC.

The chain recombines TRBV9 with TRBJ2-1, with D perhaps matching TRBD1 (5 bases). The germline V gene encodes CDR1 SGDLS and CDR2 YYNGEE. V was trimmed by 3 bases and J by 8 bases, leaving 9 bases between them. This CDR3 has 12 amino acids. The CDR3 DNA is TGTGCCAGCAGCGCTCTAGGGGATGAGCAGTTCTTC. Its translation: CASSALGDEQFF.

The J gene is TRBJ2-1, the V gene TRBV28, with TRBD1 identical over 11 bases. J gave up 7 bases and V 4 bases, and 3 bases lay outside the gene matches. Germline loops: CDR1 MDHEN, CDR2 SYDVKM. The CDR3 runs 14 residues. The CDR3 loop reads CASSSDRGLNEQFF. CDR3 sequence (DNA): TGTGCCAGCAGTTCGGACAGGGGGCTAAATGAGCAGTTCTTC.

The genes are TRBV3-1 and TRBJ2-1, with 12 nucleotides matching TRBD2. The CDR3 is 18 residues long. V lost 2 bases to trimming and J lost 8 bases; unmatched junction nucleotides: 13. In germline, CDR1 is LGHDT, CDR2 YNNKEL (reference sequence). The CDR3 spells CASSQPPGLAGIGDEQFF. In nucleotides, the CDR3 is TGTGCCAGCAGCCAACCACCGGGACTAGCGGGTATAGGGGATGAGCAGTTCTTC.

V is TRBV5-1 and J is TRBJ2-5; TRBD2 matches at 11 bases. The CDR3 length is 16 residues. Germline V gene data show CDR1 as SGHRS and CDR2 as YFSETQ. Trimming at V came to 1 base and at J to 5 bases, leaving 7 bases not matched to a gene. This CDR3 reads CASSLRTSGSRETQYF. CDR3 in DNA: TGCGCCAGCAGCTTGAGAACTAGCGGGAGTAGGGAGACCCAGTACTTC.

V gene TRBV12-3 or TRBV12-4 combines with J gene TRBJ1-2, with D possibly being TRBD1 (6 bases). V was trimmed by 5 bases and J by 1 base, leaving 14 bases between them. The CDR3 spans 15 residues. For the CDR3, the DNA is TGTGCCAGCAGTCAAACAACAGGGTTTAACTATGGCTACACCTTC. Its protein product is CASSQTTGFNYGYTF.

The chain links TRBV5-1 to TRBJ2-1; D ambiguous. In germline, CDR1 is SGHRS, CDR2 YFSETQ. This CDR3 region has 13 residues. The germline V and J ends were trimmed by 9 bases and 4 bases, with 14 bases remaining between them. For the CDR3, the DNA is TGCGCCACAAGAGGTTTGGGATACAATGAGCAGTTCTTC. Translating it yields CATRGLGYNEQFF.

V and J are TRBV20-1 and TRBJ2-1, with 7 bases that match TRBD1. In germline, CDR1 is DFQATT, CDR2 SNEGSKA (reference sequence). The CDR3 has 13 residues. V dropped 7 bases and J dropped 3; count of bases not matched to a gene: 6. CDR3 in DNA: TGCAGTGTAGGGGACAGAGACTACAATGAGCAGTTCTTC. It encodes CSVGDRDYNEQFF.

V usage is TRBV7-9 and J usage is TRBJ2-2; 8 bases agree with TRBD1. V trimming: 2 bases; J trimming: 0 bases; junction bases outside the gene matches: 11. The length of the CDR3 is 19 residues. Looked up from germline, CDR1 is SEHNR and CDR2 is FQNEAQ (reference sequence). As DNA, the CDR3 is TGTGCCAGCAGCTTATGGTTGGACAGGGCCATAGCGAACACCGGGGAGCTGTTTTTT. It specifies CASSLWLDRAIANTGELFF.

This clonotype was picked up many times. This rearrangement joins TRBV2 to TRBJ2-5, with 16 positions matching TRBD2. CDR3 length equals 16 residues. Unmatched junction bases numbered 9, after V lost 8 bases and J lost 6 bases. Germline assignment: CDR1 SNHLY and CDR2 FYNNEI. CDR3 protein: CASQTEGLAGGQTQYF. The DNA of the CDR3 is TGTGCCAGCCAGACCGAGGGACTAGCGGGAGGGCAGACCCAGTACTTC.

This clonotype has ten or more counts. The chain carries TRBV7-7 and TRBJ2-1, with 10 nucleotides matching TRBD2. CDR3 size: 16 residues. Trimming at V came to 3 bases and at J to 7 bases, leaving 9 bases not matched to a gene. CDR1 is SSHAT and CDR2 is FNYEAQ in the germline V gene (reference sequence). DNA for the CDR3: TGTGCCAGCAGCTTCACTAGCGGGGATCAAATTAATGAGCAGTTCTTC. This codes for CASSFTSGDQINEQFF.

This clonotype has at least ten counts. The CDR3 coding sequence is TGTGCCTCACAGCTAGCGGGCGGTTCCTACGAGCAGTACTTC. It yields the protein CASQLAGGSYEQYF. The chain employs TRBV2 and TRBJ2-7, with TRBD2 matching over 8 bases. Per germline, CDR1 SNHLY and CDR2 FYNNEI. CDR3 length: 14 residues. The V segment lost 11 bases and the J segment 1 base; nucleotides outside the gene matches: 10.